This section outlines one T cell receptor beta chain sequence together with its context. This CDR3 is also generated by other DNA sequences in the sample. This sample was taken from a study of blood T cell repertoires in COVID-19. Only in-frame clones appear in the TCRdb table, and some are missing; sequencing was by immunoSEQ multiplex PCR. The sample contains 390,000 or so clones, about four fifths of which appear only once. Sequenced material: PBMCs or T cells enriched from blood (not recorded which). The origin of this receptor is a woman between 50 and 59 years old who had recovered from COVID-19.

CDR3 region: CASSPGQGNYGYTF. CDR3 sequence (DNA): TGTGCCAGTAGTCCCGGACAGGGAAACTATGGCTACACCTTC. The chain joins TRBV19 to TRBJ1-2; 8 bases are shared with TRBD1. Germline lookup yields CDR1 LNHDA and CDR2 SQIVND (reference sequence). This CDR3 region has 14 residues. V was clipped by 5 bases and J by 2 bases; unmatched bases: 4. The full variable domain, rest sourced from reference TRBV19 and TRBJ1-2, is DGGITQSPKYLFRKEGQNVTLSCEQNLNHDAMYWYRQDPGQGLRLIYYSQIVNDFQKGDIAEGYSVSREKKESFPLTVTSAQKNPTAFYLCASSPGQGNYGYTFGSGTRLTVV.